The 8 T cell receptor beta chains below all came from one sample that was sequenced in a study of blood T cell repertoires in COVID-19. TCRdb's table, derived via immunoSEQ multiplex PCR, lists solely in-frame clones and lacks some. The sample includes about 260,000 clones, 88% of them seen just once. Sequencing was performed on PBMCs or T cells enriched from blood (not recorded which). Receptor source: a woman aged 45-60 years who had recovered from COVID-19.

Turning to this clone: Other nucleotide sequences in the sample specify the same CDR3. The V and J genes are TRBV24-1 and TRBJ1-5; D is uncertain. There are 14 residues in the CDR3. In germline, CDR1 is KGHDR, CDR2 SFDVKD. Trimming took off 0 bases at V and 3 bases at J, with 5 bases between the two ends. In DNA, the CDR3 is TGTGCCACCAGTGATTTGCAGTACAATCAGCCCCAGCATTTT. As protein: CATSDLQYNQPQHF.

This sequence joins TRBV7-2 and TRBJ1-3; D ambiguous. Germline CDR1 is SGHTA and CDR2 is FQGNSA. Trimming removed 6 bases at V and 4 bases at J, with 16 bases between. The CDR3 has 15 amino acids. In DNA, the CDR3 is TGTGCCAGCAGTCGTGAATCGTCGGGGGGAAACACCATATATTTT. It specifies CASSRESSGGNTIYF.

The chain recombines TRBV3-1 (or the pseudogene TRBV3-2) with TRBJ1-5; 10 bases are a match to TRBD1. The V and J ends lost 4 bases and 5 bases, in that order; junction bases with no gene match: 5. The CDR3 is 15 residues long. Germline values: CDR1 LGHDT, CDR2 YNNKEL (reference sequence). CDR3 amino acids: CASSPPGTGDQPQHF. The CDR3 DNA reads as TGTGCCAGCAGCCCTCCCGGGACAGGGGATCAGCCCCAGCATTTT.

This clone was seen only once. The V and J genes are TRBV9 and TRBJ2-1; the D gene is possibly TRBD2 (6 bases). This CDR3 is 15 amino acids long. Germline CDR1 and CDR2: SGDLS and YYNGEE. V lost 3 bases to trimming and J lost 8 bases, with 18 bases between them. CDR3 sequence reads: CASSAISGTGHEQFF. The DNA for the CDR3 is TGTGCCAGCAGCGCAATTAGCGGTACAGGCCATGAGCAGTTCTTC.

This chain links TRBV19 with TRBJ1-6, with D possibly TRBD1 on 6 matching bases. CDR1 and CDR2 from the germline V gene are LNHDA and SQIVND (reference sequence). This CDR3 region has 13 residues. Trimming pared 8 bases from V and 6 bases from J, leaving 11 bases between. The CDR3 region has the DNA TGTGCCAGTGCAGACAGGAGTAATTCACCCCTCCACTTT. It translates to CASADRSNSPLHF.

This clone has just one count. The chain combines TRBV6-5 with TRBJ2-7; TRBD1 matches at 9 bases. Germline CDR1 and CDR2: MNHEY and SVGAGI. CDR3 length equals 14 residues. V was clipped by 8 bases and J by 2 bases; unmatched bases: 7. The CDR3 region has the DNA TGTGCCAGCCGCCGGAGGACAGGGGCCTACGAGCAGTACTTC. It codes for CASRRRTGAYEQYF.

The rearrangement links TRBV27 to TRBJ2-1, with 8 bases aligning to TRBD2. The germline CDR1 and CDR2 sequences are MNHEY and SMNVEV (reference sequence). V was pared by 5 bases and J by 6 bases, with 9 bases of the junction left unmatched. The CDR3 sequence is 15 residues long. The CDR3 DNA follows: TGTGCCAGCAGTGGCATTAACGGGAGGGCCAATGAGCAGTTCTTC. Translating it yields CASSGINGRANEQFF.

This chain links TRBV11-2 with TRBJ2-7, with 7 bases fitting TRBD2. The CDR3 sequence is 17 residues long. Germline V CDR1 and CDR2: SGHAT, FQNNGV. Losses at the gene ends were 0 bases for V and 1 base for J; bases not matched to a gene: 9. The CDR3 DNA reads TGTGCCAGCAGCTTAGATGGCGGCAGCGGGGCTTCCTACGAGCAGTACTTC. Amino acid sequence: CASSLDGGSGASYEQYF.